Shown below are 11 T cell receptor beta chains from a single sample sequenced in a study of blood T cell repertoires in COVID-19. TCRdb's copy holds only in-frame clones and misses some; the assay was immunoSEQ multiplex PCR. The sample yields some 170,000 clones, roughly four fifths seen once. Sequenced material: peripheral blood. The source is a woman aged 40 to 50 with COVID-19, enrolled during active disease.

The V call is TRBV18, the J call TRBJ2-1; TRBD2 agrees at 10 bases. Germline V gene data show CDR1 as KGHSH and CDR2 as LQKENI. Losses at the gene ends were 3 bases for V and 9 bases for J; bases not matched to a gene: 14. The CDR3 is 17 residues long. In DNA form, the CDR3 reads TGTGCCAGCTCACCCCCCGGCCTGCCTAGCGGGGGAGGTGAGCAGTTCTTC. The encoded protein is CASSPPGLPSGGGEQFF.

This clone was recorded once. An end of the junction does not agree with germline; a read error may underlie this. The CDR3 DNA is TGTGCTAGCAGCCAGGACAGAATAACTTTATCCTACAATGAGCAGTTCTTC. Translation gives CASSQDRITLSYNEQFF. V usage is TRBV7-7 and J usage is TRBJ2-1; possibly TRBD1 for D (6 bases). Germline-derived CDR1 and CDR2 are SSHAT and FNYEAQ (reference sequence). The length of the CDR3 is 17 residues.

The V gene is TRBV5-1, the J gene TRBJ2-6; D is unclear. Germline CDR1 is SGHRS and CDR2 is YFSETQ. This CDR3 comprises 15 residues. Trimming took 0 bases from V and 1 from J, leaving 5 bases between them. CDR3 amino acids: CASSLVHSGANVLTF. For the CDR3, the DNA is TGCGCCAGCAGCTTGGTCCATTCTGGGGCCAACGTCCTGACTTTC.

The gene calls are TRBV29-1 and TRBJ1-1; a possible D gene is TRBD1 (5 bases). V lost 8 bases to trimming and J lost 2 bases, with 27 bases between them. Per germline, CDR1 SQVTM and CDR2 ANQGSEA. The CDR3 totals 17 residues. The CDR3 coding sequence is TGCAGCAGTTGGGAGGGGCGGAACTCGGAGGATAACACTGAAGCTTTCTTT. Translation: CSSWEGRNSEDNTEAFF.

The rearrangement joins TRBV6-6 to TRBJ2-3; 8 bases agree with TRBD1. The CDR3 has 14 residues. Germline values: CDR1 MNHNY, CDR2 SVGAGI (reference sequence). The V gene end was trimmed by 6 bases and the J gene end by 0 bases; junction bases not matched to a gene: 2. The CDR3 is CASRRQGSTDTQYF. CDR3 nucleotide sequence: TGTGCCAGCAGGAGACAGGGGAGCACAGATACGCAGTATTTT.

The CDR3 loop is CASSQEGAGGLPTWGNEQFF. The CDR3 DNA reads TGTGCCAGCAGCCAAGAAGGAGCGGGAGGGCTCCCAACCTGGGGGAATGAGCAGTTCTTC. This chain joins TRBV3-1 (or the pseudogene TRBV3-2) and TRBJ2-1, with 10 bases that match TRBD2. Germline CDR1 reads LGHDT; CDR2 reads YNNKEL (reference sequence). Unmatched junction bases numbered 18, after V lost 0 bases and J lost 7 bases. This CDR3 has 20 amino acids.

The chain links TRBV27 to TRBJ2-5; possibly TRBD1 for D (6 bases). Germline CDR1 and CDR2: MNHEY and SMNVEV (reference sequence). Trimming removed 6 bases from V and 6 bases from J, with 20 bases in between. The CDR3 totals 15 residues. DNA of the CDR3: TGTGCCAGCAGCTCATCCGGACAGCTTCCCCAGACCCAGTACTTC. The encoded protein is CASSSSGQLPQTQYF.

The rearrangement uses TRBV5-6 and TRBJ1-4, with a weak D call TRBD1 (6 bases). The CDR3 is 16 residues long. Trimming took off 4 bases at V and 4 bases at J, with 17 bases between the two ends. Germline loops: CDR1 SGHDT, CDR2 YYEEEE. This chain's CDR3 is CASSTGGGLGNEKLFF. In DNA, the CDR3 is TGTGCCAGCAGCACCGGGGGGGGCCTGGGTAATGAAAAACTGTTTTTT.

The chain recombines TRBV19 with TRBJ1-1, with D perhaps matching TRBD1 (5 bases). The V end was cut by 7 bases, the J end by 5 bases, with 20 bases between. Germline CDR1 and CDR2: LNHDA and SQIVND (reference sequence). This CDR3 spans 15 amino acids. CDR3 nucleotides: TGTGCCAGTACCGATACCTGGGGGGGACGGACTGAAGCTTTCTTT. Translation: CASTDTWGGRTEAFF. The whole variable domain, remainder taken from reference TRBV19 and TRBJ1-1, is DGGITQSPKYLFRKEGQNVTLSCEQNLNHDAMYWYRQDPGQGLRLIYYSQIVNDFQKGDIAEGYSVSREKKESFPLTVTSAQKNPTAFYLCASTDTWGGRTEAFFGQGTRLTVV.

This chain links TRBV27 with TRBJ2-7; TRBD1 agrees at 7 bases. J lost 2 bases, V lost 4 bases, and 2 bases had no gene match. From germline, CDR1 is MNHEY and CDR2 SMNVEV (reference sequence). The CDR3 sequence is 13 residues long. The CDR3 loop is CASSSGQTYEQYF. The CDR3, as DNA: TGTGCCAGCAGTTCGGGACAGACCTACGAGCAGTACTTC.

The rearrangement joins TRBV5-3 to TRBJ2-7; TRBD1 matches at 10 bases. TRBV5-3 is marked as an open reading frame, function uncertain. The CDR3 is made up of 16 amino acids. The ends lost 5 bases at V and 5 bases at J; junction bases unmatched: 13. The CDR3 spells CARSPCTGTGEDEQYV. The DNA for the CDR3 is TGTGCCAGAAGTCCATGTACCGGGACAGGGGAAGACGAGCAGTACGTC.